These T cell receptor beta chains were read from a single sample in a study of T cells expressing NK-cell markers. TCRdb re-called the 5' RACE reads and shows each CDR3 protein once, DNA omitted. This sample's table has around 260,000 distinct CDR3 sequences. The sequencing sample was made of blood T cells: a sorted CD56 or NKG2C T cell subset, CD4+ or CD8+ T cells, or bulk PBMC T cells (not recorded which). Receptor source: a woman between 18 and 75 years old in good health. Both conserved end residues are part of each CDR3. Each record gives: CDR3 length, V gene, J gene, CDR3 protein.

15,TRBV5-6,TRBJ1-5,CASSLFAGGAQPQHF
15,TRBV20-1,TRBJ1-5,CSARDAVAGNQPQHF
14,TRBV30,TRBJ2-1,CAWRGLAGGGEQFF
14,TRBV7-2,TRBJ1-1,CASSFDGLNTEAFF
13,TRBV12-3/TRBV12-4,TRBJ1-2,CASSLQGNYGYTF
15,TRBV11-2,TRBJ2-3,CASSLRSRGTDTQYF
14,TRBV20-1,TRBJ1-1,CSAPNLQGNTEAFF
16,TRBV15,TRBJ2-5,CATSSTKPRTRETQYF
15,TRBV4-2,TRBJ2-5,CASSQVVAGGRIQYF
14,TRBV18,TRBJ2-7,CASSPTSGTYEQYF
16,TRBV6-2/TRBV6-3,TRBJ1-1,CASSRPRQPQNTEAFF
11,TRBV6-6,TRBJ2-3,CASSNRDTQYF
14,TRBV12-3/TRBV12-4,TRBJ1-2,CASSPEGQNYGYTF
15,TRBV6-5,TRBJ1-6,CASSWDRTYNSPLHF